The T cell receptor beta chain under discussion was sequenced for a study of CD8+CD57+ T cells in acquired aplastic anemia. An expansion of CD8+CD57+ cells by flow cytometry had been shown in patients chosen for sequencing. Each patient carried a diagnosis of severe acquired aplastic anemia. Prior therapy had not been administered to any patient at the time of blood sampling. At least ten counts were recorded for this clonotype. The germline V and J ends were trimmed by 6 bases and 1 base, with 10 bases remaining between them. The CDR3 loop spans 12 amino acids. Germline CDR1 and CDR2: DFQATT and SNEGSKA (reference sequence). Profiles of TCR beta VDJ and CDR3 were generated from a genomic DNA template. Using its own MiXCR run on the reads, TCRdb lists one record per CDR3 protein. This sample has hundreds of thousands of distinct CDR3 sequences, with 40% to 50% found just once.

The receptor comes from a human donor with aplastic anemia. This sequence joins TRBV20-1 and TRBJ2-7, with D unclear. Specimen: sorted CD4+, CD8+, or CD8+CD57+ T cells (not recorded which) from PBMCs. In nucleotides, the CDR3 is TGCAGTGCAAGGACGGGTTCCTACGAGCAGTACTTC. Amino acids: CSARTGSYEQYF.